This T cell receptor beta chain was captured in a study of blood T cell repertoires in COVID-19. Study at large: Collection of acute and convalescent COVID-19 samples took place in the United States, Italy and Spain. Nucleic acid was either cDNA or gDNA, and it came from T cells, B-cell-depleted T cells, or PBMCs.

TCRdb's copy holds only in-frame clones and misses some; the assay was immunoSEQ multiplex PCR. The sample contains approximately 300,000 clones, around 90% of which appear only once. The V segment lost 7 bases and the J segment 6 bases; nucleotides outside the gene matches: 7. The CDR3 spans 14 residues. Germline V lookup: CDR1 SNHLY, CDR2 FYNNEI. The chain recombines TRBV2 with TRBJ2-7; 12 bases map to TRBD1. The clonotype was recovered from a man between 60 and 75 years old who had recovered from COVID-19. The specimen was PBMCs or T cells enriched from blood (not recorded which). The CDR3 protein is CASKRGQGAAEQYF. In nucleotides, the CDR3 is TGTGCCAGCAAACGGGGACAGGGGGCCGCCGAGCAGTACTTC.